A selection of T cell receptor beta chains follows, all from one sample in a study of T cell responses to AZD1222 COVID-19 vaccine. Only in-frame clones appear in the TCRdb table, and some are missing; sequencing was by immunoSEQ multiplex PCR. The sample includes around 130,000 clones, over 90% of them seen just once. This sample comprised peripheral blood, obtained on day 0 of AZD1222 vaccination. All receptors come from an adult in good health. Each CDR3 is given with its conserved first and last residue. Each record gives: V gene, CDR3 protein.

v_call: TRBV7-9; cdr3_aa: CASSLRPGQGPLRF
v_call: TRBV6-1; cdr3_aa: CAIRTGQNTGELFF
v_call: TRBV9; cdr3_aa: CASSDGLAGGQTGELFF
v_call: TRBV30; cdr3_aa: CAWNRENTGELFF
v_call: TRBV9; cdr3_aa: CASSVGVSGGLDETQYF
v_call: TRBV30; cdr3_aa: CAWTQGARQPQHF
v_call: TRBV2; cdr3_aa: CASIAGKLANYGYTF
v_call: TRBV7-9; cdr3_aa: CASSRTELQPQHF
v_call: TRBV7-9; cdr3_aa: CASSPGGTEAFF
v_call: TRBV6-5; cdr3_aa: CATLRQINQPQHF
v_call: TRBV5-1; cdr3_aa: CASSLVGAAGETQYF
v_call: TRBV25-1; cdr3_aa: CASGDGLAGSYNEQFF
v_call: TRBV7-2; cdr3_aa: CASSLGRGGGLKNIQYF
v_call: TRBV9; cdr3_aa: CASSDRRGNNEQFF
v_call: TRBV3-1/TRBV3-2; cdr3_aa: CASSQDTGLTYEQYF
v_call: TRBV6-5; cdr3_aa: CASSILGGYNEQFF
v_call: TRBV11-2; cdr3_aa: CASSLDHSFEQFF
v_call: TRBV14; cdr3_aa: CASSLRNAGTDTQYF
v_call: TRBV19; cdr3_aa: CASSIGVHPEAFF
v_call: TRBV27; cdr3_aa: CASSFFPGQGITDTQYF
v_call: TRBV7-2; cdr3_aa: CASSLGPGQPRQFF
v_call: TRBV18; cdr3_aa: CASSPGRYTDTQYF
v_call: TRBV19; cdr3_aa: CASSISGGGTEAFF
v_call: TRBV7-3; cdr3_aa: CASSLNPDAPGVF
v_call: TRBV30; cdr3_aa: CARAVPPNYGYTF
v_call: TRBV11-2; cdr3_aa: CASSLGGTRTYEQYF
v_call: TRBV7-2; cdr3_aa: CASSLLSRRPSYNEQFF
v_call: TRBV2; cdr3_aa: CAARRNLASSYNEQFF
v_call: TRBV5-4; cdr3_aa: CASSLAGGSEQYF
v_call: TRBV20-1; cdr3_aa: CSASRGHLNTEAFF
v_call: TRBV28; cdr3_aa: CASRGQGDYYEQYF
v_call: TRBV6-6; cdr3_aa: CASSYSQQTYTQYF
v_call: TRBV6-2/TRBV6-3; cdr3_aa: CASSPSYEQYF
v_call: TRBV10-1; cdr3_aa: CASSEYRDDHTDTQYF
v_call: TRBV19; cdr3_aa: CASSLDRDSTEAFF
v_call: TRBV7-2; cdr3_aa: CASSFTGGTGAHEAFF
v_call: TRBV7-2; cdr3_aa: CASSPPDRTYGYTF
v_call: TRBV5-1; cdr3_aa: CASSAHRGPTYEQYF
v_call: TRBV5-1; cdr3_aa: CASSLTETEAFF
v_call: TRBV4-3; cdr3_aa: CASSQDSTSGYEQYF
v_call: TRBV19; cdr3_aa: CASKGESGEKLFF
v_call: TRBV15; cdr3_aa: CATSSGLASGELFF
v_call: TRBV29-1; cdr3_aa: CSVAYVGPRGITEAFF
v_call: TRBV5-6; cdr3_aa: CASSLTENTEAFF
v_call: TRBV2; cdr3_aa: CASRDSADEQYF
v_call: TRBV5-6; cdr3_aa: CASSRDRDYGYTF
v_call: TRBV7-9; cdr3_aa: CASSLWKRGRNYEQYF
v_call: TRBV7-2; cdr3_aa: CASSDRDGDTQYF
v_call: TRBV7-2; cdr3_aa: CASSFESEVQETQYF
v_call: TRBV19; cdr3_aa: CASSLGQATSGQPQHF
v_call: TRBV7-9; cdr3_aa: CASSVGLAGVDEQFF
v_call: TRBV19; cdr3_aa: CASSIRTGWNQPQHF
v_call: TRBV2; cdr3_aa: CASSRTVGSGNTIYF
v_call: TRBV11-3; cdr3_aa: CASSPGTGRTDTQYF